Presented here are 5 T cell receptor beta chains from one specimen sequenced in a study (dated by TCRdb to 2016 to 2018). Libraries were made using RT-PCR. This sample was sequenced with an Illumina MiSeq. The raw public data were reprocessed by TCRdb itself: fastp quality trimming at Q25, MiXCR clonotype calling, in-frame beta chains only. Entries are consolidated by CDR3 protein sequence, retaining the most common genes and DNA. The sample table lists about 680,000 distinct CDR3 sequences, 13% to 15% of them with a count of one. 3.6% of the sample goes to the ten largest clones. The sample comprised memory CD4+ T cells from blood. These receptors were collected from a female donor in good health, serving as a healthy control.

This clonotype was detected many times. This chain uses TRBV10-3 with TRBJ2-7; the D call may be TRBD1 or TRBD2 (5 bases each). Germline V gives CDR1 ENHRY, CDR2 SYGVKD. V was pared by 2 bases and J by 2 bases, with 13 bases between. The length of the CDR3 is 15 residues. CDR3 bases: TGTGCCATCAGTGAGGCAGTTGAGGGGACCTACGAGCAGTACTTC. Amino acid sequence: CAISEAVEGTYEQYF.

About this clonotype itself: A much bigger clone sits one base away, suggesting this may be a read error. V is TRBV20-1 and J is TRBJ2-1, with D possibly matching TRBD2 (6 bases). Trimming took off 0 bases at V and 6 bases at J, with 18 bases between the two ends. The length of the CDR3 is 16 residues. Germline loops: CDR1 DFQATT, CDR2 SNEGSKA (reference sequence). The CDR3 nucleotides are TGCAGTGCTAGAGATCATTTCAGGAGGGCCCTCAATGAGCAGTTCTTC. Protein: CSARDHFRRALNEQFF.

V gene TRBV7-9 combines with J gene TRBJ1-2; a possible D gene is TRBD1 (5 bases). The CDR3 is made up of 18 amino acids. CDR1 and CDR2 (germline): SEHNR, FQNEAQ (reference sequence). Trimming took 1 base from V and 0 from J, leaving 18 bases between them. CDR3 bases: TGTGCCAGCAGCTTAGTTTTAGCATGGGACGGAGCTAACTATGGCTACACCTTC. Translated: CASSLVLAWDGANYGYTF.

The chain uses TRBV27 and TRBJ1-3; no reliable D call. Germline CDR1 is MNHEY and CDR2 is SMNVEV (reference sequence). The germline V and J ends were trimmed by 6 bases and 0 bases, with 12 bases remaining between them. The CDR3 is 15 residues long. The CDR3 reads CASRPFSTSGNTIYF. CDR3 in DNA: TGTGCCAGCAGGCCGTTTTCCACCTCTGGAAACACCATATATTTT.

The CDR3 region has the DNA TGTGCCAGCAGCTTAACACTAGCGGGAGGGCCGATACAAGAGACCCAGTACTTC. Translating it yields CASSLTLAGGPIQETQYF. V and J are TRBV11-2 and TRBJ2-5, with TRBD2 matching over 13 bases. The CDR3 contains 18 residues. The germline CDR1 and CDR2 sequences are SGHAT and FQNNGV. The ends lost 2 bases at V and 2 bases at J; junction bases unmatched: 8.